This T cell receptor (beta chain) was retrieved from a study of shared clonotypes between healthy human individuals. Notes on the study in general: For naive CD4 cells, around 5% of clonotypes were shared across a few donors.

The CD4+ fraction was divided into a CD45RA+ naive subset and a CD45RA-negative memory subset. V was clipped by 6 bases and J by 3 bases; unmatched bases: 6. The CDR3 totals 14 residues. Germline CDR1 is ENHRY and CDR2 is SYGVKD. As originally analysed: ImmunoSEQ supplied junction-only sequences lacking quality scores, so filtering was different. Some clones are missing from TCRdb's copy, which holds only in-frame ones; the method was immunoSEQ multiplex PCR. V and J calls and clone size are as listed in that table; D and trimming were resolved from the DNA. The sample holds about 2.4 million clones, around nine tenths seen once. Notes on this clone: What it binds is not known.

The specimen was naive CD4+ T cells sorted from blood. Subset meaning: CD45RA+ positively selected. The source is a man between 18 and 29 years old in good health. The gene calls are TRBV10-3 and TRBJ2-3; 7 positions agree with TRBD2. The CDR3 bases are TGTGCCATCAGAGCCAGCGGGATGACAGATACGCAGTATTTT. Amino acid sequence: CAIRASGMTDTQYF.